The clone carrying this T cell receptor (beta chain) occurred a few times. The whole isolated RNA underwent reverse transcription, so sequencing captured expressed TCRB transcripts. The average read count of naive, central memory and regulatory T cell samples was around 3.8 million. Clones were sequenced by immunoSEQ multiplex PCR, and TCRdb holds only the in-frame ones, with some missing. The sample lists 400,000 to 450,000 clones, over 11% occurring once. The source of the sample is a study of beta chain features in type 1 diabetes. Trimming took off 6 bases at V and 2 bases at J, with 23 bases between the two ends. Germline V lookup: CDR1 SGHTA, CDR2 FQGNSA. CDR3 length equals 18 residues.

This chain links TRBV7-2 with TRBJ2-1; perhaps TRBD2 as D (6 bases). The specimen was naive CD4+ T cells from blood. The clonotype comes from a man aged 25-45 years in good health. This CDR3 is CASRSSAFRDSAYNEQFF. CDR3 nucleotide sequence: TGTGCCAGCAGATCTTCCGCCTTCCGGGACTCAGCCTACAATGAGCAGTTCTTC.